What follows describes a single T cell receptor beta chain. Its target is unknown. The record originates from a study of neurological immune-mediated disorders. The making of cDNA relied on 5'RACE with 10-nucleotide random UMIs. Every sequencing run returned over 190 million TCR-beta sequences, which were derived from 15-18 subjects. One entry per CDR3 protein results from TCRdb running MiXCR on the 5' RACE reads. The table includes tens of thousands of distinct CDR3 sequences, around 6.8% detected once. Study-wide results and limits: Healthy controls had more TCR clonal expansion than multiple sclerosis, which showed the least, whereas HTLV-1-associated myelopathy showed the most.

The controls, all healthy individuals, were blood bank volunteers in Maryland, USA. The sample consisted of PBMCs. This sequence originates from a woman aged 40-49 years in good health.

CDR3 bases: TGTGCCACCAGTGCGGACAGGCGACCTAGCACAGATACGCAGTATTTT. Translating it yields CATSADRRPSTDTQYF. The chain joins TRBV24-1 to TRBJ2-3; TRBD1 matches 7 bases. The V segment lost 5 bases and the J segment 0 bases; nucleotides outside the gene matches: 7. CDR3 size: 16 residues. Germline V CDR1 and CDR2: KGHDR, SFDVKD.